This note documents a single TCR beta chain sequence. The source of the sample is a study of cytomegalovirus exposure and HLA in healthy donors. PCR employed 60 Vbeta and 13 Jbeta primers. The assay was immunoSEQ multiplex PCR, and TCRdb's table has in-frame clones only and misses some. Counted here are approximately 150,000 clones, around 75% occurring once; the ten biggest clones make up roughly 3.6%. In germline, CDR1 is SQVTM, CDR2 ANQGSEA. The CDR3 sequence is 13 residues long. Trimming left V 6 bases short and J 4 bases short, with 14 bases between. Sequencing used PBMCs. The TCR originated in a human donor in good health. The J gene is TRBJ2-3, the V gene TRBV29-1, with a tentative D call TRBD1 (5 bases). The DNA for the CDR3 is TGCAGCGTCGACAGTCAGGCGGCAGATACGCAGTATTTT. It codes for CSVDSQAADTQYF.